The entry below gives a single T cell receptor beta chain sequence along with its context. The sample belongs to a study of blood T cells in healthy people across ages. Healthy Caucasian individuals from Russia aged about 6 to 90 were enrolled as donors. Together with a sample-barcoded 5' primer, a J-beta primer mix was included in a second PCR lasting about 7 to 12 cycles. TCRdb re-analysed the 5' RACE reads in MiXCR, keeping a single row per CDR3 protein. The table records around 1,800,000 distinct CDR3 sequences, approximately 39% of them present only once. The CDR3 runs to 15 residues. Germline loops: CDR1 PRHDT, CDR2 FYEKMQ (reference sequence). V was clipped by 1 base and J by 1 base, with 10 bases between them.

The V and J genes are TRBV13 and TRBJ2-5; possible D gene TRBD1, 6 bases. The receptor's source is a human donor in good health. Sequencing was performed on blood. The CDR3 DNA sequence: TGTGCCAGCAGCTTAGCCCAGGGGACCCAAGAGACCCAGTACTTC. This codes for CASSLAQGTQETQYF.